This T cell receptor beta chain appears in the sequencing data of a study of T cell responses to AZD1222 COVID-19 vaccine (dated by TCRdb to the early 2020s). For context, the study as a whole: AZD1222 recipients whose second dose came at about 4 weeks and those whose second dose came at about 12 weeks were combined into one group, since spike-specific TCR depth and breadth did not differ between the two schedules. A total of under 250 trial participants underwent TCR sequencing, of whom under 220 had received two doses of AZD1222 and some 25 had received two doses of the MenACWY control vaccine. Trial participants were enrolled by age into 18-55, 56-69 and 70-plus year subgroups, with about 150, 28 and 57 TCR-sequenced participants respectively. The full study reports these points: Epitopes outside the regions mutated in the B.1.351 and B.1.1.7 variants were reportedly recognized by nearly half of the unique spike-specific TCRs. In the small 56-69-year group, the increase in depth fell short of significance, most likely because of low power. The whole spike protein was spanned by vaccine-associated CD4 TCRs, and dominant responses were seen in regions 160-218 and 743-854. Because no day 14 peak-response samples were available, repertoires were characterized only after the peak T cell response. Participants were mostly white British, with more females than males. The authors suggested clonal diversity may have been underestimated. After two AZD1222 doses, spike-specific TCR breadth and depth were significantly higher than at day 0 and than in MenACWY recipients. Only a handful of AZD1222 recipients were SARS-CoV-2 seropositive at baseline, limiting conclusions about previously exposed vaccinees.

The V end loses 2 bases and the J end loses 2 bases, and a stretch of 10 bases separates them. From the germline V gene (reference sequence), CDR1 is LNHDA and CDR2 is SQIVND. From the cysteine through the phenylalanine, the CDR3 covers 14 amino acids. Only the CDR3 part of the read is kept: 42 bases, read in frame from the first base. The CDR3 regions of human TCRbeta chains were analyzed by immunosequencing. The original pipeline was this. TCRs in the repertoires were matched against a reference library of SARS-CoV-2-specific TCRs that had been generated with the MIRA antigen-specificity platform. Breadth meant the fraction of unique TCRs that were SARS-CoV-2-associated, whereas depth meant the fraction of total T cells that were SARS-CoV-2-associated. Using the MIRA data, each spike-specific TCR was assigned both to the spike region to which the TCR was reactive and to a CD4 or CD8 class. Log10-transformed breadth and depth values were compared by one-way ANOVA with Sidak's multiple comparisons tests. The immuneACCESS repertoire file appears here via TCRdb, limited to in-frame rearrangements. These files lack a portion of the clones; in checked studies, under half of the deficit traces to unresolved V genes, and the cause of the others is not known. The DNA was the basis for D and trimming; V, J and clone size are from that table. Counted in this sample were 160,000 or so clones; 90% to 95% of them appeared once. The ten top clones hold about 2.8% of the sample.

Comments on this clone: No cognate antigen has been identified for it. Base-call qualities are not available, and no considerably larger clone is one nucleotide away.

The sample's time point label is to be understood as: baseline before first vaccination. Vaccinee samples were obtained from the UK trials COV001 and COV002, which included a single-blind randomized controlled phase 2/3 trial of AZD1222 (ChAdOx1 nCoV-19) in healthy adults. For TCRbeta chain sequencing, PBMC samples from trial participants were taken at day 0 and at day 28 after the second dose. This chain is built from TRBV19 and TRBJ2-7; the D gene is unclear. This specimen consisted of peripheral blood, obtained on day 0 of AZD1222 vaccination. This receptor was obtained from an adult in good health. The DNA sequence is as follows: TGTGCCAGTAGTATACAGCCGGATGCCTACGAGCAGTACTTC. It specifies CASSIQPDAYEQYF.